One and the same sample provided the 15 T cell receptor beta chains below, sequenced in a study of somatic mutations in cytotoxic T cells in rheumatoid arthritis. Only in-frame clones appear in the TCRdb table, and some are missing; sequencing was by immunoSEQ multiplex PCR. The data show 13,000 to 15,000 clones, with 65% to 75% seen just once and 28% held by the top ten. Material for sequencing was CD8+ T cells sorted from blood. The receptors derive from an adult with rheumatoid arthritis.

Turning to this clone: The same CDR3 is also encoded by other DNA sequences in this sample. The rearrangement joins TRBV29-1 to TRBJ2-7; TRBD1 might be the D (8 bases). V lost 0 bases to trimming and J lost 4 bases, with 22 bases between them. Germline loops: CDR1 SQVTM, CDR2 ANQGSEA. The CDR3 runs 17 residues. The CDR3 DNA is TGCAGCGTTGAAGATCCGGGTGTAACAGGGGGGGTATACGAGCAGTACTTC. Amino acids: CSVEDPGVTGGVYEQYF.

The DNA of the CDR3 is TGTGCCAGCTCGCACAGGGGGGGAGAGACCCAGTACTTC. Amino acid sequence: CASSHRGGETQYF. V usage is TRBV18 and J usage is TRBJ2-5; weak D call: TRBD1 (8 bases). The V gene lost 6 bases and the J gene lost 4 bases, with 12 bases spanning the gap. This CDR3 spans 13 amino acids. The germline V gene has CDR1 KGHSH and CDR2 LQKENI.

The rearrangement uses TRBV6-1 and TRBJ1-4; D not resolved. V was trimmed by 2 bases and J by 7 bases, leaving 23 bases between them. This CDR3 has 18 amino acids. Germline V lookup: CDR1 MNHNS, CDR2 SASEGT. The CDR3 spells CASSESDWPVTWIEKLFF. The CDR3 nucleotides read TGTGCCAGCAGTGAAAGTGATTGGCCAGTCACTTGGATTGAAAAACTGTTTTTT.

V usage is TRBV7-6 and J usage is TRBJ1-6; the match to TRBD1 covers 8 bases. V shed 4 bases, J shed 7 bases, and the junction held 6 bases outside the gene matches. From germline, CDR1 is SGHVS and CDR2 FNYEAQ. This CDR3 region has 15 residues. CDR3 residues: CASSYTGGRNSPLHF. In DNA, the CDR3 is TGTGCCAGCAGCTACACAGGGGGGAGAAATTCACCCCTCCACTTT. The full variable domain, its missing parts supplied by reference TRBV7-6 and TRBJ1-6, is GAGVSQSPRYKVTKRGQDVALRCDPISGHVSLYWYRQALGQGPEFLTYFNYEAQQDKSGLPNDRFSAERPEGSISTLTIQRTEQRDSAMYRCASSYTGGRNSPLHFGNGTRLTVT.

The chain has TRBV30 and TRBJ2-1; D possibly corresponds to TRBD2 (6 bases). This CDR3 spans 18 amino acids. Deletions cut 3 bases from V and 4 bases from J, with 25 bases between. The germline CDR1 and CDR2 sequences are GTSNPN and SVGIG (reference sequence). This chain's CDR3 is CAWRGPGVSGHLYNEQFF. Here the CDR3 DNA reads TGTGCCTGGAGAGGTCCGGGAGTTAGCGGTCACCTATACAATGAGCAGTTCTTC.

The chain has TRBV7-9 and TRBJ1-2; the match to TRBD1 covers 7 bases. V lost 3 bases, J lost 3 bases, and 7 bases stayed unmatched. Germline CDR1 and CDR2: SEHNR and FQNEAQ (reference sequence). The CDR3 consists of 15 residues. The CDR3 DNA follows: TGTGCCAGCAGCTTGGGAGGGGGCTTGGACTATGGCTACACCTTC. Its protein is CASSLGGGLDYGYTF.

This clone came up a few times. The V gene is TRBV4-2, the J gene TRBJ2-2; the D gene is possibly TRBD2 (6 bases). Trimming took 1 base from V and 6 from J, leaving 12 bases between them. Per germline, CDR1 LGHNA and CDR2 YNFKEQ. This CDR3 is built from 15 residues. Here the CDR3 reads CASSQVTSFPGELFF. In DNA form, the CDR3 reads TGTGCCAGCAGCCAAGTGACTAGTTTCCCCGGGGAGCTGTTTTTT.

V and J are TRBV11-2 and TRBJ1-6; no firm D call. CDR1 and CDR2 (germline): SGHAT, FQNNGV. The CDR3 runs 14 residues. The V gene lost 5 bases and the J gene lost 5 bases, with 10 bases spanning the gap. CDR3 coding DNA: TGTGCCAGCAGCCCGGCGCCCAATAATTCACCCCTCCACTTT. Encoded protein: CASSPAPNNSPLHF. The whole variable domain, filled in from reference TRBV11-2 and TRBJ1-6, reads EAGVAQSPRYKIIEKRQSVAFWCNPISGHATLYWYQQILGQGPKLLIQFQNNGVVDDSQLPKDRFSAERLKGVDSTLKIQPAKLEDSAVYLCASSPAPNNSPLHFGNGTRLTVT.

The DNA of the CDR3 is TGTGCCAGCAGTTCCACGGGCGTACAGGGGCTACCCTACGAGCAGTACTTC. This sequence encodes CASSSTGVQGLPYEQYF. The J gene is TRBJ2-7, the V gene TRBV27, with 7 positions matching TRBD1. Trimming at V came to 4 bases and at J to 2 bases, leaving 14 bases not matched to a gene. The CDR3 covers 17 residues. Per the germline V gene, CDR1 is MNHEY and CDR2 is SMNVEV (reference sequence).

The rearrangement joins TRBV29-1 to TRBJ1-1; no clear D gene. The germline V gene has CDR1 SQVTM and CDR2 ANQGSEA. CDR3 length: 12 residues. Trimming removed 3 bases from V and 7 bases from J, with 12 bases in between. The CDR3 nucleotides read TGCAGCGTTGAGTGGCCTGCGGGTGAAGCTTTCTTT. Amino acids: CSVEWPAGEAFF.

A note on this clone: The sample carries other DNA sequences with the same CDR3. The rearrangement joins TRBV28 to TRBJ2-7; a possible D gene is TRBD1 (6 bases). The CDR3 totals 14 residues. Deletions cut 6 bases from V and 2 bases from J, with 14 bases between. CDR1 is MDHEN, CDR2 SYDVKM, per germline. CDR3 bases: TGTGCCAGCAGCCTCCGGGACAATCCCTACGAGCAGTACTTC. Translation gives CASSLRDNPYEQYF.

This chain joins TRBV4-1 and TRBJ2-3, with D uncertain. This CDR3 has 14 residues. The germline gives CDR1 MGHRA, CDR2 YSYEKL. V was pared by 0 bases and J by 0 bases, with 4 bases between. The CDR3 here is CASSQDTSTDTQYF. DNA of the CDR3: TGCGCCAGCAGCCAAGATACTAGCACAGATACGCAGTATTTT.

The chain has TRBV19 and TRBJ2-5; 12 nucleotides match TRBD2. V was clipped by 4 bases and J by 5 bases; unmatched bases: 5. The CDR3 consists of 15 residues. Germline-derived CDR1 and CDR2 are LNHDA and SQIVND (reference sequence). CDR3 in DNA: TGTGCCAGTAGTACTAGCGGGGGGGCCTTGGAGACCCAGTACTTC. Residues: CASSTSGGALETQYF. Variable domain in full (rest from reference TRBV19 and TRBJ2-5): DGGITQSPKYLFRKEGQNVTLSCEQNLNHDAMYWYRQDPGQGLRLIYYSQIVNDFQKGDIAEGYSVSREKKESFPLTVTSAQKNPTAFYLCASSTSGGALETQYFGPGTRLLVL.

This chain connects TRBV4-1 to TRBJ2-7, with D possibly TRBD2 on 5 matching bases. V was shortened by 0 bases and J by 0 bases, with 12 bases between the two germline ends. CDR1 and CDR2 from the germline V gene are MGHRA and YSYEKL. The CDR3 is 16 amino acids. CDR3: CASSQERAGSSYEQYF. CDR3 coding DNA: TGCGCCAGCAGCCAAGAGAGGGCTGGCAGCTCCTACGAGCAGTACTTC.

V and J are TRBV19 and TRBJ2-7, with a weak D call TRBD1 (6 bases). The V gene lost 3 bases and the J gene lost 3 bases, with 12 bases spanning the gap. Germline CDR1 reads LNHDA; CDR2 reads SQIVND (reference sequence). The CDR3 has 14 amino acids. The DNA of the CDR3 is TGTGCCAGTAGTATCGCGACAGGAAACTACGAGCAGTACTTC. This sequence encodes CASSIATGNYEQYF.